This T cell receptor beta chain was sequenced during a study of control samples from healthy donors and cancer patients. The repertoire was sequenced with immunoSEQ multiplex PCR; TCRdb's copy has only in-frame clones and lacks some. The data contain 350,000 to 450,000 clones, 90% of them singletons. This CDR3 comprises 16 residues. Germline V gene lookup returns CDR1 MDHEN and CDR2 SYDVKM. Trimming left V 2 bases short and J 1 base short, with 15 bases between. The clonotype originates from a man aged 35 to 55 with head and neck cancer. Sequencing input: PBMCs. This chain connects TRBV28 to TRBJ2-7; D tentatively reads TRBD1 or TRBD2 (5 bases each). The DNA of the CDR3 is TGTGCCAGCAGTTTAGGAAGGGACCGACTATCCTACGAGCAGTACTTC. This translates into CASSLGRDRLSYEQYF. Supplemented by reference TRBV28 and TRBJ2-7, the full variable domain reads DVKVTQSSRYLVKRTGEKVFLECVQDMDHENMFWYRQDPGLGLRLIYFSYDVKMKEKGDIPEGYSVSREKKERFSLILESASTNQTSMYLCASSLGRDRLSYEQYFGPGTRLTVT.